This note documents a single TCR beta chain sequence. Original processing notes: Quantification of nucleated cells was approximated via reference gene primer amplification. Profiling relied on immunoSEQ multiplex PCR, and the TCRdb table lists in-frame clones only, not all of them. V and J calls and clone size are as listed in that table; D and trimming were resolved from the DNA. The sample contains a few hundred thousand clones, 75% to 90% of which appear only once. These data come from a study of blood T cell repertoires in COVID-19. About the study: Acute-phase and convalescent COVID-19 samples originated in the United States, Italy and Spain. Sources were T cells, B-cell-depleted T cells, or PBMCs; the material itself was cDNA or gDNA.

With 2 bases clipped from V and 4 bases from J, the junction kept 14 bases outside the gene matches. CDR3 length: 17 amino acids. Germline loops: CDR1 WNHNN, CDR2 SYGVQD (reference sequence). The receptor's source is a human donor in a cohort sampled during active COVID-19. The chain links TRBV10-1 to TRBJ2-7; the match to TRBD2 covers 7 bases. The sample was peripheral blood. CDR3 region: CASSEKREPPTNYEQYF. Here the CDR3 DNA reads TGCGCCAGCAGTGAGAAGCGGGAACCTCCTACCAATTACGAGCAGTACTTC.